Following are 26 T cell receptor beta chains from one sample sequenced in a study of blood T cell repertoires in COVID-19. Assay: immunoSEQ multiplex PCR; the TCRdb copy retains only in-frame clones and omits some. The data contain approximately 210,000 clones, 80% to 90% of them singletons. The sequencing sample was made of PBMCs or T cells enriched from blood (not recorded which). Receptor source: a woman aged 50 to 60 with acute COVID-19.

The table lists this clone with a count of one. The V gene is TRBV7-5, the J gene TRBJ1-4; the table's TRBD1 call for D was not verified on the DNA. TRBV7-5 is labeled a pseudogene. The CDR3 is 17 amino acids. CDR3 residues: CVRSSDTHRVTNEKLFF. The DNA of the CDR3 is TGTGTCAGAAGCTCCGATACCCACAGGGTTACTAATGAAAAACTGTTTTTT.

V is TRBV5-1 and J is TRBJ1-1, with 10 positions matching TRBD1. CDR1 is SGHRS and CDR2 is YFSETQ in the germline V gene. The CDR3 runs 16 residues. Unmatched junction bases numbered 6, after V lost 1 base and J lost 3 bases. CDR3 sequence: CASSLMRQGAHTEAFF. The CDR3, as DNA: TGCGCCAGCAGCTTGATGAGACAGGGGGCGCACACTGAAGCTTTCTTT.

V gene TRBV6-5 combines with J gene TRBJ2-4; the D gene is possibly TRBD1 (5 bases). The CDR3 spans 15 residues. V was clipped by 0 bases and J by 8 bases, with 14 bases between them. The germline CDR1 and CDR2 sequences are MNHEY and SVGAGI. CDR3 bases: TGTGCCAGCAGTTACTCTCAGGGATCGTGGGACATTCAGTACTTC. Encoded protein: CASSYSQGSWDIQYF.

The chain has TRBV7-6 and TRBJ1-6; possible D gene TRBD1, 6 bases. Trimming cost V 2 bases and J 9 bases, with 14 bases left between them. Germline V CDR1 and CDR2: SGHVS, FNYEAQ. CDR3 length: 15 residues. The CDR3 sequence is CASSLYRADSSPLHF. The CDR3 region has the DNA TGTGCCAGCAGCTTATACAGGGCCGATAGTTCACCCCTCCACTTT.

This clone was seen a single time. The genes are TRBV25-1 and TRBJ1-4; D is undetermined. This CDR3 spans 14 amino acids. Germline CDR1 is MGHDK and CDR2 is SYGVNS. The ends were cut back, 1 base at V and 5 bases at J, with 8 bases in the middle. CDR3 residues: CASSESVSNEKLFF. The CDR3 coding sequence is TGTGCCAGCAGTGAATCAGTTAGCAATGAAAAACTGTTTTTT.

The gene calls are TRBV7-8 and TRBJ2-5; 9 bases agree with TRBD1. The V and J ends lost 4 bases and 4 bases, in that order; junction bases with no gene match: 4. CDR3 length: 14 residues. Per germline, CDR1 SGHVS and CDR2 FQNEAQ. Written as DNA, the CDR3 is TGTGCCAGCAGCTATCGACAGGGGGTAGAGACCCAGTACTTC. As protein: CASSYRQGVETQYF. Based on the CDR3 plus reference TRBV7-8 and TRBJ2-5, the full variable domain is GAGVSQSPRYKVAKRGQDVALRCDPISGHVSLFWYQQALGQGPEFLTYFQNEAQLDKSGLPSDRFFAERPEGSVSTLKIQRTQQEDSAVYLCASSYRQGVETQYFGPGTRLLVL.

V gene TRBV6-5 combines with J gene TRBJ1-2; D unclear. V lost 2 bases to trimming and J lost 2 bases, with 15 bases between them. CDR1 is MNHEY, CDR2 SVGAGI, per germline. The CDR3 loop spans 16 amino acids. CDR3 bases: TGTGCCAGCAGTTACACGGGAACCACGGTAAACTATGGCTACACCTTC. Its translation is CASSYTGTTVNYGYTF.

This clone occurred a few times. The J gene is TRBJ1-2, the V gene TRBV9; D is undetermined. The CDR3 has 12 amino acids. V lost 0 bases, J lost 8 bases, and 8 bases lay in between. Germline V CDR1 and CDR2: SGDLS, YYNGEE. CDR3 bases: TGTGCCAGCAGCGTAGGAGTTCTCGGCTACACCTTC. The encoded protein is CASSVGVLGYTF.

This clone was seen a few times. V is TRBV6-5 and J is TRBJ1-2; D is unclear. Per germline, CDR1 MNHEY and CDR2 SVGAGI. This CDR3 comprises 16 residues. The V end lost 2 bases, the J end lost 0 bases, and 13 bases lay between the germline ends. The CDR3 DNA is TGTGCCAGCAGTTACCTTGTCTCTTCCCCTAACTATGGCTACACCTTC. Translation: CASSYLVSSPNYGYTF.

This clone showed up just a few times. The chain has TRBV2 and TRBJ1-5; D not certain. Germline values: CDR1 SNHLY, CDR2 FYNNEI. CDR3 length: 13 residues. V lost 4 bases to trimming and J lost 7 bases, with 11 bases between them. This CDR3 is CASSVRGLQPQHF. CDR3 DNA: TGTGCCAGCAGTGTGCGGGGTTTGCAGCCCCAGCATTTT.

V is TRBV6-4 and J is TRBJ1-6; D uncertain. CDR1 and CDR2 (germline): MRHNA, SNTAGT. V lost 0 bases and J 7 bases, leaving 13 bases between the germline ends. The CDR3 has 16 amino acids. The CDR3 bases are TGTGCCAGCAGTGACTCTGAGGCAGCGAGGAATTCACCCCTCCACTTT. It encodes CASSDSEAARNSPLHF.

The chain uses TRBV7-8 and TRBJ1-3; unclear D gene. CDR3 length equals 17 residues. The V gene's germline CDR1 is SGHVS and CDR2 FQNEAQ. V lost 4 bases and J 0 bases, leaving 16 bases between the germline ends. The CDR3 here is CASSYNNMRNSGNTIYF. CDR3 in DNA: TGTGCCAGCAGCTACAACAATATGAGGAACTCTGGAAACACCATATATTTT.

This clone was seen only a few times. The gene calls are TRBV2 and TRBJ1-3; no definite D call. Between the trimmed V and J ends, which lost 5 bases and 0 bases, there was a span of 8 bases. This CDR3 has 14 amino acids. Per germline, CDR1 SNHLY and CDR2 FYNNEI. CDR3 nucleotide sequence: TGTGCCAGCAGTCCAACATACTCTGGAAACACCATATATTTT. Its protein is CASSPTYSGNTIYF.

The chain combines TRBV7-3 with TRBJ2-3, with 9 nucleotides matching TRBD2. Per the germline V gene, CDR1 is SGHTA and CDR2 is FQGTGA. With V trimmed by 4 bases and J by 1 base, 0 bases remained unmatched. The CDR3 is 14 amino acids. The CDR3 region has the DNA TGTGCCAGCAGCTCTAGCGGGGGCACAGATACGCAGTATTTT. The encoded protein is CASSSSGGTDTQYF.

The chain couples TRBV5-5 to TRBJ1-5, with TRBD1 as a possible D gene (5 bases). From germline, CDR1 is SGHKS and CDR2 YYEKEE (reference sequence). V lost 2 bases and J lost 8, with 17 bases in between. This CDR3 region has 15 residues. The CDR3 here is CASSLLPAGNKPQHF. CDR3 coding DNA: TGTGCCAGCAGCTTATTACCGGCAGGGAACAAGCCCCAGCATTTT. Variable domain in full (rest from reference TRBV5-5 and TRBJ1-5): DAGVTQSPTHLIKTRGQQVTLRCSPISGHKSVSWYQQVLGQGPQFIFQYYEKEERGRGNFPDRFSARQFPNYSSELNVNALLLGDSALYLCASSLLPAGNKPQHFGDGTRLSIL.

V is TRBV19 and J is TRBJ1-2, with D tentatively TRBD1 (5 bases). Germline lookup yields CDR1 LNHDA and CDR2 SQIVND (reference sequence). Trimming removed 5 bases at V and 7 bases at J, with 14 bases between. This CDR3 is 13 amino acids long. The CDR3 coding sequence is TGTGCCAGTAGTCCCCAGGGTTGGTCTGGCTACACCTTC. It is translated as CASSPQGWSGYTF.

This clone was seen a few times. J is TRBJ1-1 and V is TRBV15, with 10 bases that match TRBD1. The CDR3 sequence is 14 residues long. Trimming took 3 bases from V and 5 from J; bases not matched to a gene: 3. CDR1 is LNHNV, CDR2 YYDKDF, per germline (reference sequence). CDR3 coding DNA: TGTGCCACCAGCAGGGACAGGGGGAGGACTGAAGCTTTCTTT. Amino acid sequence: CATSRDRGRTEAFF.

The chain uses TRBV6-5 and TRBJ2-7, with a tentative D call TRBD2 (5 bases). The germline CDR1 and CDR2 sequences are MNHEY and SVGAGI. The CDR3 contains 15 residues. The V end was cut by 6 bases, the J end by 2 bases, with 17 bases between. The CDR3 sequence: CASSIRGGGPYEQYF. CDR3 coding DNA: TGTGCCAGCAGCATTCGTGGCGGAGGCCCCTACGAGCAGTACTTC.

The CDR3 DNA sequence: TGTGCCAGCAGCGTAGAGGGGGCGAGCACAGATACGCAGTATTTT. As protein: CASSVEGASTDTQYF. This chain uses TRBV9 with TRBJ2-3; 7 bases map to TRBD1. With V trimmed by 0 bases and J by 0 bases, 1 base remained unmatched. CDR3 size: 15 residues. Per the germline V gene, CDR1 is SGDLS and CDR2 is YYNGEE.

The chain uses TRBV6-2 or TRBV6-3 and TRBJ2-5, with D possibly matching TRBD2 (5 bases). V was cut by 5 bases and J by 5 bases, with 12 bases left in between. Germline-derived CDR1 and CDR2 are MNHEY and SVGEGT. The CDR3 runs to 13 residues. Written as DNA, the CDR3 is TGTGCCAGCAGTCCCGGGGTGTCTGAGACCCAGTACTTC. It yields the protein CASSPGVSETQYF.

V is TRBV5-6 and J is TRBJ1-1; the D is unclear. Trimming shortened V by 2 bases and J by 1 base, and 9 bases separated the two germline ends. The length of the CDR3 is 14 residues. CDR1 is SGHDT, CDR2 YYEEEE, per germline. For the CDR3, the DNA is TGTGCCAGCAGCTTAGCGGGATGGAACACTGAAGCTTTCTTT. This translates into CASSLAGWNTEAFF.

This rearrangement joins TRBV6-2 or TRBV6-3 to TRBJ1-1; a possible D gene is TRBD1 (5 bases). Germline CDR1 and CDR2: MNHEY and SVGEGT. V was trimmed by 6 bases and J by 8 bases, leaving 13 bases between them. The CDR3 contains 12 residues. The CDR3 protein is CASSRRGPEAFF. CDR3 in DNA: TGTGCCAGCAGCCGGAGGGGCCCGGAAGCTTTCTTT.

As DNA, the CDR3 is TGTGCCAGCAGTTACAGAGAGATATCCTACAATGAGCAGTTCTTC. It specifies CASSYREISYNEQFF. This chain connects TRBV6-5 to TRBJ2-1; D remains ambiguous. The CDR3 extends over 15 amino acids. V was pared by 2 bases and J by 1 base, with 9 bases between. Germline V gene sequence: CDR1 MNHEY, CDR2 SVGAGI.

This clone was seen at least ten times. This chain joins TRBV6-5 and TRBJ2-1, with D unresolved. V lost 6 bases to trimming and J lost 9 bases, with 9 bases between them. CDR3 length equals 11 residues. Germline CDR1 reads MNHEY; CDR2 reads SVGAGI. The CDR3 DNA is TGTGCCAGCAGCCTAGGCGGTGAGCAGTTCTTC. Translation gives CASSLGGEQFF.

The chain employs TRBV4-1 and TRBJ2-3, with 10 bases aligning to TRBD2. There are 15 residues in the CDR3. The trim removed 6 bases at V and 3 bases at J, leaving 6 bases unmatched. CDR1 and CDR2 (germline): MGHRA, YSYEKL. The CDR3 protein is CASSFMGLATDTQYF. CDR3 coding DNA: TGCGCCAGCAGTTTTATGGGACTAGCGACAGATACGCAGTATTTT.

This clone was recorded only once. The V gene is TRBV5-1, the J gene TRBJ2-3, with D possibly matching TRBD2 (6 bases). The CDR3 is 14 amino acids. V was shortened by 0 bases and J by 2 bases, with 7 bases between the two germline ends. Germline V CDR1 and CDR2: SGHRS, YFSETQ. Written as DNA, the CDR3 is TGCGCCAGCAGCTTGGGGACTACCACAGATACGCAGTATTTT. Residues: CASSLGTTTDTQYF.